The 22 T cell receptor beta chains below were found in one sample sequenced in a study of blood T cell repertoires in COVID-19. Some clones are missing from TCRdb's copy, which holds only in-frame ones; the method was immunoSEQ multiplex PCR. The sample yields 200,000 to 250,000 clones, approximately 90% seen once. Sample: PBMCs or T cells enriched from blood (not recorded which). Every receptor here comes from a woman aged 25 to 45 with acute COVID-19.

The V call is TRBV2, the J call TRBJ2-3; 10 bases line up with TRBD2. Germline CDR1 SNHLY, CDR2 FYNNEI. The CDR3 consists of 19 residues. The V segment lost 1 base and the J segment 0 bases; nucleotides outside the gene matches: 10. CDR3 DNA sequence: TGTGCCAGCAGTGAAGATGATCTAGCGGGGGCCTTTAGCACAGATACGCAGTATTTT. Its protein is CASSEDDLAGAFSTDTQYF.

This chain links TRBV2 with TRBJ1-5; TRBD1 might be the D (6 bases). V was clipped by 5 bases and J by 5 bases, with 19 bases between them. There are 16 residues in the CDR3. Germline V gene lookup returns CDR1 SNHLY and CDR2 FYNNEI. The CDR3 DNA sequence: TGTGCCAGCAGTAAGAAAAAATGGACAGAGTATCAGCCCCAGCATTTT. Translation gives CASSKKKWTEYQPQHF.

The chain links TRBV29-1 to TRBJ1-1; 10 bases map to TRBD1. After removal of 7 bases from V and 3 bases from J, the junction contained 5 bases not matched to a gene. Germline-derived CDR1 and CDR2 are SQVTM and ANQGSEA. The CDR3 contains 13 residues. CDR3 in DNA: TGCAGCGGACAGGGGGCGGTGGACACTGAAGCTTTCTTT. Translated: CSGQGAVDTEAFF. The whole variable domain, filled in from reference TRBV29-1 and TRBJ1-1, reads SAVISQKPSRDICQRGTSLTIQCQVDSQVTMMFWYRQQPGQSLTLIATANQGSEATYESGFVIDKFPISRPNLTFSTLTVSNMSPEDSSIYLCSGQGAVDTEAFFGQGTRLTVV.

The V call is TRBV4-1, the J call TRBJ1-3; possible D gene TRBD1, 6 bases. V was shortened by 8 bases and J by 8 bases, with 19 bases between the two germline ends. Germline V gene sequence: CDR1 MGHRA, CDR2 YSYEKL. The CDR3 extends over 14 amino acids. In DNA, the CDR3 is TGCGCCAGCGGGATTCAGGGGCTTGAAGACACCATATATTTT. Protein: CASGIQGLEDTIYF.

The chain employs TRBV4-1 and TRBJ2-7, with TRBD1 matching 7 bases. This CDR3 has 15 amino acids. Germline CDR1 is MGHRA and CDR2 is YSYEKL. The J segment lost 5 bases and the V segment lost 1 base, leaving 8 bases of the junction unmatched. In nucleotides, the CDR3 is TGCGCCAGCAGCCAAGCCCGGGACAGAAGAGACGAGCAGTACTTC. Translated, it gives CASSQARDRRDEQYF.

The rearrangement uses TRBV13 and TRBJ1-3; D unresolved. Trimming removed 0 bases from V and 0 bases from J, with 6 bases in between. CDR1 is PRHDT, CDR2 FYEKMQ, per germline (reference sequence). This CDR3 comprises 15 residues. CDR3 protein: CASSLGPGSGNTIYF. The CDR3 coding sequence is TGTGCCAGCAGCTTAGGGCCAGGCTCTGGAAACACCATATATTTT.

The chain recombines TRBV10-2 with TRBJ2-1; D ambiguous. The germline gives CDR1 WSHSY, CDR2 SAAADI. The germline V and J ends were trimmed by 2 bases and 6 bases, with 8 bases remaining between them. CDR3 length: 13 amino acids. The CDR3 loop reads CASSEGYTNEQFF. In nucleotides, the CDR3 is TGCGCCAGCAGTGAGGGTTACACCAATGAGCAGTTCTTC.

The chain joins TRBV4-3 to TRBJ2-1; weak D call: TRBD2 (7 bases). V was shortened by 4 bases and J by 6 bases, with 19 bases between the two germline ends. The germline V gene has CDR1 LGHNA and CDR2 YSLEER. There are 16 residues in the CDR3. CDR3 in amino acids: CASSPYGGLASNEQFF. CDR3 nucleotides: TGCGCCAGCAGCCCGTACGGGGGGCTGGCAAGCAATGAGCAGTTCTTC.

The J gene is TRBJ1-1, the V gene TRBV3-1 (or the pseudogene TRBV3-2); D possibly corresponds to TRBD1 (5 bases). V was pared by 0 bases and J by 4 bases, with 9 bases between. CDR1 is LGHDT and CDR2 is YNNKEL in the germline V gene (reference sequence). The CDR3 contains 14 residues. The DNA of the CDR3 is TGTGCCAGCAGCCAAGATGGAAGGGGCACTGAAGCTTTCTTT. Translation: CASSQDGRGTEAFF.

V is TRBV6-6 and J is TRBJ1-5; 8 bases fit TRBD1. Trimming at V came to 7 bases and at J to 7 bases, leaving 15 bases not matched to a gene. The CDR3 totals 16 residues. Germline values: CDR1 MNHNY, CDR2 SVGAGI (reference sequence). The CDR3 protein is CASIRWTGYLRQPQHF. CDR3 DNA sequence: TGTGCCAGCATTCGTTGGACAGGGTATTTGAGGCAGCCCCAGCATTTT.

The CDR3 protein is CASSSPRTGGETQYF. The CDR3 bases are TGTGCCAGCAGTAGCCCTAGGACAGGGGGAGAGACCCAGTACTTC. V is TRBV6-6 and J is TRBJ2-5, with 10 bases fitting TRBD1. Trimming at V came to 5 bases and at J to 4 bases, leaving 7 bases not matched to a gene. Germline assignment: CDR1 MNHNY and CDR2 SVGAGI (reference sequence). The length of the CDR3 is 15 residues.

The rearrangement joins TRBV11-1 to TRBJ1-1, with 7 bases lining up with TRBD1. Looked up from germline, CDR1 is SGHAT and CDR2 is FQDESV (reference sequence). This CDR3 has 13 residues. With 1 base clipped from V and 11 bases from J, the junction kept 7 bases outside the gene matches. The CDR3 region is CASSLGGQEVAFF. The DNA of the CDR3 is TGTGCCAGCAGCTTAGGAGGACAGGAGGTGGCTTTCTTT. The full variable domain, rest sourced from reference TRBV11-1 and TRBJ1-1, is EAEVAQSPRYKITEKSQAVAFWCDPISGHATLYWYRQILGQGPELLVQFQDESVVDDSQLPKDRFSAERLKGVDSTLKIQPAELGDSAMYLCASSLGGQEVAFFGQGTRLTVV.

The J gene is TRBJ1-1, the V gene TRBV10-2; D is unresolved. The V gene's germline CDR1 is WSHSY and CDR2 SAAADI. The CDR3 totals 13 residues. V dropped 2 bases and J dropped 0 bases, with 4 bases sitting between them. The CDR3 region has the DNA TGCGCCAGCAGTGAGGTCATGAACACTGAAGCTTTCTTT. It specifies CASSEVMNTEAFF.

This clone was found once. The chain couples TRBV11-2 to TRBJ2-5; a weak D match, TRBD1 (5 bases). This CDR3 spans 14 amino acids. V dropped 5 bases and J dropped 2 bases, with 12 bases sitting between them. CDR1 and CDR2 (germline): SGHAT, FQNNGV. CDR3 coding DNA: TGTGCCAGCAGCAGACAGCTTTCACAAGAGACCCAGTACTTC. It translates to CASSRQLSQETQYF.

This chain joins TRBV2 and TRBJ2-3; D ambiguous. The CDR3 runs to 12 residues. V was cut by 2 bases and J by 4 bases, with 4 bases left in between. Germline V lookup: CDR1 SNHLY, CDR2 FYNNEI. The DNA of the CDR3 is TGTGCCAGCAGTGAAACAGCAGATACGCAGTATTTT. Translated, it gives CASSETADTQYF.

This chain joins TRBV19 and TRBJ2-5; possible D gene TRBD2, 6 bases. Per germline, CDR1 LNHDA and CDR2 SQIVND (reference sequence). V lost 9 bases and J lost 3, with 29 bases in between. This CDR3 comprises 18 residues. The CDR3 region is CASRPPGGATDTKETQYF. Written as DNA, the CDR3 is TGTGCCAGCCGACCGCCCGGCGGGGCCACCGATACGAAAGAGACCCAGTACTTC.

The rearrangement links TRBV6-5 to TRBJ1-5; maybe TRBD1 (6 bases). The CDR3 extends over 14 amino acids. V was clipped by 6 bases and J by 0 bases, with 9 bases between them. Germline V gene sequence: CDR1 MNHEY, CDR2 SVGAGI. CDR3 sequence reads: CASREDSSNQPQHF. The CDR3 DNA is TGTGCCAGCAGGGAGGACAGTAGCAATCAGCCCCAGCATTTT.

The sample holds one count of this clone. The chain combines TRBV18 with TRBJ1-2, with 9 bases identical to TRBD1. The germline V gene encodes CDR1 KGHSH and CDR2 LQKENI. The CDR3 loop spans 14 amino acids. V was clipped by 3 bases and J by 7 bases; unmatched bases: 6. The CDR3 spells CASSPWDREGGYTF. CDR3 DNA sequence: TGTGCCAGCTCACCCTGGGACAGGGAGGGTGGCTACACCTTC.

This clone was seen at least ten times. The J gene is TRBJ1-1, the V gene TRBV19; D is unresolved. Per germline, CDR1 LNHDA and CDR2 SQIVND (reference sequence). This CDR3 has 15 amino acids. V was trimmed by 5 bases and J by 0 bases, leaving 13 bases between them. The DNA for the CDR3 is TGTGCCAGTAGTCTACAATTGGGCTTGAACACTGAAGCTTTCTTT. Its translation is CASSLQLGLNTEAFF.

CDR3 region: CASSDLKTGPSGTGELFF. In nucleotides, the CDR3 is TGCGCCAGCAGCGATCTTAAGACAGGCCCCTCTGGCACCGGGGAGCTGTTTTTT. J is TRBJ2-2 and V is TRBV5-1, with D maybe TRBD1 (6 bases). The CDR3 spans 18 residues. The ends were cut back, 4 bases at V and 4 bases at J, with 23 bases in the middle. Germline V gives CDR1 SGHRS, CDR2 YFSETQ.

V usage is TRBV10-1 and J usage is TRBJ2-2; no clear D gene. Trimming took off 8 bases at V and 2 bases at J, with 9 bases between the two ends. This CDR3 has 13 residues. Germline CDR1 WNHNN, CDR2 SYGVQD (reference sequence). The CDR3 sequence is CASGHGNTGELFF. The CDR3 DNA reads as TGCGCCAGCGGTCATGGCAACACCGGGGAGCTGTTTTTT.

This clone showed up just once. The chain employs TRBV7-2 and TRBJ2-2; weak D call: TRBD1 (5 bases). Between the trimmed V and J ends, which lost 4 bases and 0 bases, there was a span of 12 bases. Germline CDR1 is SGHTA and CDR2 is FQGNSA. This CDR3 has 16 amino acids. The CDR3 sequence is CASSSTGNTNTGELFF. The CDR3 DNA is TGTGCCAGCAGCTCTACAGGAAATACGAACACCGGGGAGCTGTTTTTT.